A single sample gave rise to the 8 T cell receptor beta chains below, sequenced in a study of radiation and T cells in renal cell carcinoma (TCRdb year 2020). Library creation used the immunoSEQ multiplex PCR assay. Here the immuneACCESS table is served through TCRdb, limited to in-frame sequences with V and J called. Missing clones are a known gap in these copies; in checked studies unresolved V genes cover under half, and the rest lacks a known reason. The sample table shows some 120,000 clones, and roughly 80% are seen once. Clones ranked in the top ten supply about 2.9% of the sample. Taken with the paper, the label for time point translates to: baseline pretreatment blood. Reading the label with the study, this specimen's treatment or condition is: 15 Gy SBRT to primary tumor, nephrectomy 4 weeks later. This specimen was blood, taken from a patient whose treatment included radiotherapy and nephrectomy. These receptors were obtained from a woman in her sixties with renal cell carcinoma.

This rearrangement joins TRBV11-1 to TRBJ1-2; 9 nucleotides align to TRBD1. Per the germline V gene, CDR1 is SGHAT and CDR2 is FQDESV (reference sequence). This CDR3 region has 15 residues. V lost 6 bases, J lost 4 bases, and 9 bases stayed unmatched. In DNA form, the CDR3 reads TGTGCCAGCAGTCTGGACAGGGGCAATTTCTATGGCTACACCTTC. It yields the protein CASSLDRGNFYGYTF.

The V and J genes are TRBV9 and TRBJ2-2, with a weak D call TRBD2 (5 bases). This CDR3 has 15 residues. Trimming stripped 4 bases from V and 2 bases from J, with 12 bases between. Germline assignment: CDR1 SGDLS and CDR2 YYNGEE. The chain's CDR3 is CASSLRALNTGELFF. The CDR3 DNA is TGTGCCAGCAGCTTGCGGGCCCTCAACACCGGGGAGCTGTTTTTT.

V gene TRBV4-3 combines with J gene TRBJ2-2, with a possible D match to TRBD2 (6 bases). Deletions cut 1 base from V and 7 bases from J, with 13 bases between. The CDR3 is made up of 15 amino acids. CDR1 is LGHNA and CDR2 is YSLEER in the germline V gene. This CDR3 reads CASSQGGGADGELFF. In DNA, the CDR3 is TGCGCCAGCAGCCAAGGAGGAGGGGCGGACGGGGAGCTGTTTTTT.

The rearrangement joins TRBV6-5 to TRBJ2-7; D may be TRBD1 or TRBD2 (5 bases each). Germline assignment: CDR1 MNHEY and CDR2 SVGAGI. Between the trimmed V and J ends, which lost 0 bases and 0 bases, there was a span of 9 bases. The CDR3 has 15 residues. CDR3 residues: CASSYSGTVSYEQYF. The CDR3 nucleotides are TGTGCCAGCAGTTACTCAGGGACGGTCTCCTACGAGCAGTACTTC.

This sequence joins TRBV6-4 and TRBJ2-3; D is undetermined. The length of the CDR3 is 15 residues. Trimming cost V 8 bases and J 4 bases, with 19 bases left between them. In germline, CDR1 is MRHNA, CDR2 SNTAGT. Written as DNA, the CDR3 is TGTGCCAGCGAACGCCGCCCCCGGCGAGCAGATACGCAGTATTTT. This gives the protein CASERRPRRADTQYF.

The CDR3 DNA is TGCGCCAGCAGCCCCAGGGGTCCCTCCTACAATGAGCAGTTCTTC. It codes for CASSPRGPSYNEQFF. This chain uses TRBV10-2 with TRBJ2-1; possible D gene TRBD1, 6 bases. V lost 6 bases and J 0 bases, leaving 12 bases between the germline ends. The CDR3 has 15 residues. Germline CDR1 and CDR2: WSHSY and SAAADI.

This clone was seen just once. The rearrangement links TRBV2 to TRBJ2-2; D gene ambiguous. This CDR3 has 15 residues. V lost 5 bases, J lost 7 bases, and 17 bases lay in between. Germline V CDR1 and CDR2: SNHLY, FYNNEI. CDR3 sequence reads: CASSTLIESRGELFF. The CDR3 DNA reads as TGTGCCAGCAGTACCTTAATCGAGAGCCGCGGGGAGCTGTTTTTT.

CDR3 protein: CARSGGTNEKLFF. The CDR3, as DNA: TGTGCCAGATCGGGTGGGACTAATGAAAAACTGTTTTTT. The chain is built from TRBV2 and TRBJ1-4, with no clear D. Germline V gene lookup returns CDR1 SNHLY and CDR2 FYNNEI. The ends were cut back, 9 bases at V and 2 bases at J, with 10 bases in the middle. The CDR3 spans 13 residues.